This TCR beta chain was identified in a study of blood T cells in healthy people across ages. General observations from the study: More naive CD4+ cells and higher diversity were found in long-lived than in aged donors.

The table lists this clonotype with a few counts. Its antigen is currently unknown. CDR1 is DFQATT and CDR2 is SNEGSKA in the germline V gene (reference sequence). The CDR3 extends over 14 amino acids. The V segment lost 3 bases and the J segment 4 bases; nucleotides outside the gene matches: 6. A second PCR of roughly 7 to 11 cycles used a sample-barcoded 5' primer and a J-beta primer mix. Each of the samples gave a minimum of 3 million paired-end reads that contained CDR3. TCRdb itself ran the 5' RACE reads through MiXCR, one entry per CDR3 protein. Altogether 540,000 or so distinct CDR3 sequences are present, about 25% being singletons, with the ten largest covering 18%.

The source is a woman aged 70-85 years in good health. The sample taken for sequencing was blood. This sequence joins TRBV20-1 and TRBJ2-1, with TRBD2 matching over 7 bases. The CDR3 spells CSASPGRVYNEQFF. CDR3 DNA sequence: TGCAGTGCTAGTCCAGGGAGGGTTTACAATGAGCAGTTCTTC.